This T cell receptor beta chain was profiled in a study of shared clonotypes between healthy human individuals. Study-level results: In general, naive subsets displayed greater estimated richness than memory subsets did. The study found 4.5% to 6% of naive CD4 clonotypes shared across several donors.

On this clone itself: Its antigen remains unidentified.

There are 13 residues in the CDR3. Germline CDR1 reads SQVTM; CDR2 reads ANQGSEA. J was trimmed by 6 bases and V by 6 bases; bases with no gene match: 9. DNA at about 0.2 ug, tens of thousands of T cell genomes, went into sorted-subset replicate PCRs. The repertoire was sequenced with immunoSEQ multiplex PCR; TCRdb's copy has only in-frame clones and lacks some. The table records roughly 1,100,000 clones, roughly 75% of them present only once. Input material: memory CD4+ T cells sorted from blood. Specified subset: CD45RA-negative fraction. The V call is TRBV29-1, the J call TRBJ1-1, with 8 bases matching TRBD1. The receptor was isolated from a man younger than 35 in good health. CDR3 residues: CSVQTTGGSEAFF. CDR3 coding DNA: TGCAGCGTGCAAACCACAGGGGGTTCTGAAGCTTTCTTT.